This T cell receptor (beta chain) appears in the sequencing data of a study of shared clonotypes between healthy human individuals. This clone was recorded a few times. The V and J ends lost 4 bases and 7 bases, in that order; junction bases with no gene match: 3. The germline V gene encodes CDR1 LNHNV and CDR2 YYDKDF (reference sequence). The CDR3 covers 14 residues. Clones were sequenced by immunoSEQ multiplex PCR, and TCRdb holds only the in-frame ones, with some missing. Here the sample spans under 2,000,000 clones, 85% to 95% being singletons. CD45RO-negative cells were positively selected for CCR7, leaving out terminally differentiated effector memory CD45RA+ cells.

The rearrangement uses TRBV15 and TRBJ1-6, with 8 positions matching TRBD1. The sequencing input was naive CD8+ T cells sorted from blood. The sequence was obtained from a young man in good health. CDR3 bases: TGTGCCACCAGCACCGGACAGGGAAATTCACCCCTCCACTTT. It translates to CATSTGQGNSPLHF.